The present T cell receptor beta chain was sequenced within a study of blood T cell repertoires in COVID-19. On the study more broadly: The analysed material was cDNA or gDNA that came from T cells, B-cell-depleted T cells, or PBMCs.

Under the authors' procedure: How many nucleated cells were present was estimated from reference gene primer amplification. TCRdb keeps only in-frame clones here, not all; method: immunoSEQ multiplex PCR. V, J and clone size are taken as reported in that table, and D and trimming were inferred from the DNA itself. The sample holds 150,000 to 200,000 clones, 70% to 85% seen once. Which cohort a participant joined came from the clinical history participants gave. In Cohort 3, a recovered donor had either two negative PCRs, clearance, or symptom resolution. V lost 2 bases, J lost 7 bases, and 10 bases stayed unmatched. The germline V gene has CDR1 LGHNT and CDR2 FRNRAP. CDR3 length: 16 residues.

The origin of this receptor is a man aged 45 to 65 who had recovered from COVID-19. The chain carries TRBV12-5 and TRBJ2-3; 9 bases line up with TRBD1. The specimen sequenced was PBMCs or T cells enriched from blood (not recorded which). The CDR3 spells CASGLPPGQGQHTQYF. CDR3 nucleotide sequence: TGTGCTAGTGGTTTGCCCCCGGGACAGGGTCAACATACGCAGTATTTT.